These T cell receptor beta chains were read from a single sample in a study of beta chain features in type 1 diabetes. Using immunoSEQ multiplex PCR, the repertoire was profiled, and TCRdb retains in-frame clones only, with some absent. Among about 330,000 clones, 11% were seen once, and the ten largest hold over 0.015%. The sample was naive CD4+ T cells from blood. These receptors all stem from a woman in her thirties in good health. Both conserved end residues are part of each CDR3. Fields, in order: J gene, V gene, CDR3 protein.

j_call: TRBJ1-1
v_call: TRBV30
cdr3_aa: CAWSGVSRGVAFF

j_call: TRBJ2-7
v_call: TRBV9
cdr3_aa: CASSVRGTGAYEQYF

j_call: TRBJ2-7
v_call: TRBV14
cdr3_aa: CASSHAHSYEQYF

j_call: TRBJ2-1
v_call: TRBV5-1
cdr3_aa: CASSLVGTVSNEQFF

j_call: TRBJ2-7
v_call: TRBV27
cdr3_aa: CASSHAGTSGRELGEQYF

j_call: TRBJ2-7
v_call: TRBV5-1
cdr3_aa: CASTAGTGAFYEQYF

j_call: TRBJ1-5
v_call: TRBV28
cdr3_aa: CASSLSGLPGPQHF

j_call: TRBJ2-7
v_call: TRBV28
cdr3_aa: CASSLAAGGPSGEQYF

j_call: TRBJ2-5
v_call: TRBV14
cdr3_aa: CASSPDRVSSRQETQYF

j_call: TRBJ2-1
v_call: TRBV25-1
cdr3_aa: CASSESGVWELEEQFF

j_call: TRBJ2-4
v_call: TRBV29-1
cdr3_aa: CSLRIYFQYF

j_call: TRBJ2-5
v_call: TRBV4-2
cdr3_aa: CASSQAASGRTRETQYF

j_call: TRBJ2-1
v_call: TRBV19
cdr3_aa: CASSVPRKVSYNEQFF

j_call: TRBJ2-7
v_call: TRBV29-1
cdr3_aa: CSARLAGGPYEQYF